This T cell receptor beta chain comes out of a study of OX40 agonist ivuxolimab in advanced cancers. Across the study: Administration of intravenous ivuxolimab to patients occurred every 2 weeks at 0.01 to 10 mg/kg. Patients undergoing dose escalation presented with hepatocellular carcinoma, melanoma, renal cell or head and neck cancer. Partial responses were achieved by three patients: one hepatocellular carcinoma, two cutaneous melanoma. The study's findings and limits: Low normalized T-cell clonal expansion also characterized some of the nonresponders.

The protocol was immunoSEQ multiplex PCR, while the TCRdb copy is restricted to in-frame clones and leaves out a portion. Among roughly 120,000 clones listed, approximately 90% were seen once. Turning to this clone: Its antigen is as yet unknown.

The germline V gene has CDR1 LNHNV and CDR2 YYDKDF (reference sequence). Trimming removed 1 base at V and 8 bases at J, with 20 bases between. CDR3 length: 16 residues. The gene calls are TRBV15 and TRBJ1-2, with TRBD1 as a possible D gene (6 bases). The TCR comes from an adult with an advanced solid tumor such as melanoma, head and neck, liver or kidney cancer. Sequenced here: CD4+ or CD8+ T cells sorted from blood, sampled in a trial of the OX40 agonist ivuxolimab. The CDR3 DNA is TGTGCCACCAGCAGAGCCCCAGGACAGATCCCCTTGGGCTACACCTTC. Translated, it gives CATSRAPGQIPLGYTF.